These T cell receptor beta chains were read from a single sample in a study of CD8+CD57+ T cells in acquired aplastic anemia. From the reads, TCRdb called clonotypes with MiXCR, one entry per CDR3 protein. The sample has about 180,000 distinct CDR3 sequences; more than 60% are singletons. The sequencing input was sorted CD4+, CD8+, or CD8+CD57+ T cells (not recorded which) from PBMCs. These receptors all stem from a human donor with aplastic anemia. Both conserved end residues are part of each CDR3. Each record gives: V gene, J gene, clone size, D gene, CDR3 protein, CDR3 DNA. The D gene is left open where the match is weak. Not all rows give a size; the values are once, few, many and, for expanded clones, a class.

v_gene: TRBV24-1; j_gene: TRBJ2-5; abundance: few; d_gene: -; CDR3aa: CATSDPDGQETQYF; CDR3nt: TGTGCCACCAGTGATCCCGACGGCCAAGAGACCCAGTACTTC
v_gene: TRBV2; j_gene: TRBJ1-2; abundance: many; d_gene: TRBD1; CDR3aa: CASSPRGSITGTGGQGYTF; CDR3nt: TGTGCCAGCAGCCCTCGGGGGTCAATCACCGGGACAGGGGGCCAGGGCTACACCTTC
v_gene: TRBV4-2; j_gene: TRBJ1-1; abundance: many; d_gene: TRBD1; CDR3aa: CASSQAGQGNTEAFF; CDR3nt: TGTGCCAGCAGCCAAGCAGGACAGGGGAACACTGAAGCTTTCTTT
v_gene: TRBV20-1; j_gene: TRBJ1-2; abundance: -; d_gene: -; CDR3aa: CSPQREDYGYSF; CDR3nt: TGCAGTCCCCAAAGGGAAGACTATGGCTACTCCTTC
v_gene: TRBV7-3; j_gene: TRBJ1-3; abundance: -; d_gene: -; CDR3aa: CASRDRKAGNTIYF; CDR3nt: TGTGCCAGCAGAGACCGGAAAGCGGGAAACACCATATATTTT
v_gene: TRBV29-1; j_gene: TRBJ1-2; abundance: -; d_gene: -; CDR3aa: CSVDVTLYGYTF; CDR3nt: TGCAGCGTTGACGTCACGCTCTATGGCTACACCTTC
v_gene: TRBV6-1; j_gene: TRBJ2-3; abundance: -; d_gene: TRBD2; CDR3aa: CASSQEAGGTDTQCF; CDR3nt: TGTGCCAGCAGTCAGGAGGCGGGGGGCACAGATACGCAGTGTTTT
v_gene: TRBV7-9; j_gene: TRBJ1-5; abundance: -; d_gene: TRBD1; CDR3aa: CASSLAGTGTNQPQHF; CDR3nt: TGTGCCAGCAGCTTAGCAGGGACAGGGACCAATCAGCCCCAGCATTTT
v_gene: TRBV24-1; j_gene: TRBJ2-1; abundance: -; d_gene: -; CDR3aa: CATSDRGGGAIEQFF; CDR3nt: TGTGCCACCAGTGATCGGGGAGGCGGTGCAATCGAGCAGTTCTTC
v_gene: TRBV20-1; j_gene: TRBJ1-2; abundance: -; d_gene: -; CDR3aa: CSARPQDGSRLF; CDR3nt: TGCAGTGCTAGACCTCAGGACGGATCCCGTCTCTTC
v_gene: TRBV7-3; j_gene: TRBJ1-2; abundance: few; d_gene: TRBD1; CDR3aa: CASSPYPGQGVRYTF; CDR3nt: TGTGCCAGCAGCCCGTACCCGGGACAGGGCGTGCGCTACACCTTC
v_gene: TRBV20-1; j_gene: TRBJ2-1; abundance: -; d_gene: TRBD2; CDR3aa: CSARVLSGGGNEQFF; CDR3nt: TGCAGTGCTAGAGTATTAAGCGGGGGTGGTAATGAGCAGTTCTTC
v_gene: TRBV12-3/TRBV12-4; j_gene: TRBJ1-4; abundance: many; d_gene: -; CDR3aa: CASSLAGGTNEKLFF; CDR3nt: TGTGCCAGCAGTTTAGCGGGGGGAACTAATGAAAAACTGTTTTTT
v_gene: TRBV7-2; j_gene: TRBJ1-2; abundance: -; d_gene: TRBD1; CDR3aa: CASSLGTGAGYGYTF; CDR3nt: TGTGCCAGCAGCTTGGGGACAGGGGCAGGGTATGGCTACACCTTC
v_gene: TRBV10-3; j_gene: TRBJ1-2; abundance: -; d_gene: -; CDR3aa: CAISEREGNYGYTF; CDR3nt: TGTGCCATCAGTGAACGTGAGGGTAACTATGGCTACACCTTC
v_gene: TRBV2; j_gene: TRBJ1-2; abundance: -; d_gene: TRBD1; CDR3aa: CASSDVSGTGAIGYTF; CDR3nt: TGTGCCAGCAGTGACGTGAGTGGGACAGGGGCGATTGGCTACACCTTC
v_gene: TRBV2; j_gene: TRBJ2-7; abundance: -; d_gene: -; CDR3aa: CASNPSPYEQYF; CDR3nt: TGTGCCAGCAACCCGAGCCCCTACGAGCAGTACTTC
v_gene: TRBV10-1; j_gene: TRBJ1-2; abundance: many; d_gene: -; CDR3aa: CASSEHRMYGYTF; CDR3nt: TGCGCCAGCAGTGAGCATCGGATGTATGGCTACACCTTC
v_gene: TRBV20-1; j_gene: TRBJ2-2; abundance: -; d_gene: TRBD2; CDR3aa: CSASSSGGSNTGELFF; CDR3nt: TGCAGTGCGAGTTCGAGCGGGGGGTCGAACACCGGGGAGCTGTTTTTT
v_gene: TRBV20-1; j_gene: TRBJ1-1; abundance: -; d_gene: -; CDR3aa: CSASGQTNTEAFF; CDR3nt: TGCAGTGCTAGCGGACAGACAAACACTGAAGCTTTCTTT
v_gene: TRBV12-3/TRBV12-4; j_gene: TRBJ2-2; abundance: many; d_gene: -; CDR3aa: CASSSGALGELFF; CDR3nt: TGTGCCAGCAGTTCGGGGGCGCTTGGGGAGCTGTTTTTT
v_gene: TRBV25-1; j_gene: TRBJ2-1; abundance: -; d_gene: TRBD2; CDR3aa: CASSAAGTSAEQFF; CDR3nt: TGTGCCAGCAGTGCCGCCGGGACTAGCGCTGAGCAGTTCTTC
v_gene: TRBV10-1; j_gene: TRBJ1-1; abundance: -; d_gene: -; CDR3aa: CASTFTGSTEAFF; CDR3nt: TGCGCCAGCACTTTTACAGGATCCACTGAAGCTTTCTTT
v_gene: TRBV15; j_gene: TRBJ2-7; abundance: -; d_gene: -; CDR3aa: CATARRSTYEQYF; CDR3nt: TGTGCCACCGCCCGCCGGTCCACCTACGAGCAGTACTTC
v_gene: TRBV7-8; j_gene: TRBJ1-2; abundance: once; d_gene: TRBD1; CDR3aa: CASSFTGGAGYTF; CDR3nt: TGTGCCAGCAGCTTTACAGGGGGAGCTGGCTACACCTTC
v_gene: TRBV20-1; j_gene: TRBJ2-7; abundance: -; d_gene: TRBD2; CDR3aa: CSAKMPGLGVGEQYF; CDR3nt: TGCAGTGCTAAGATGCCGGGACTAGGGGTAGGCGAGCAGTACTTC
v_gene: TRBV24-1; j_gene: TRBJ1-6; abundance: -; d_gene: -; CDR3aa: CATSDSRGNSPLHF; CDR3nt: TGTGCCACCAGTGATTCCAGGGGAAATTCACCCCTCCACTTT
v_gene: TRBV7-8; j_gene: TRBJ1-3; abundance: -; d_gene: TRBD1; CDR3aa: CASSLTAGGSGNTIYF; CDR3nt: TGTGCCAGCAGCTTAACGGCAGGGGGCTCTGGAAACACCATATATTTT